A single sample is the source of the 17 T cell receptor beta chains below, sequenced in a study of vaccination effects on CD4 cells after COVID-19. After expansion with viral peptide pools in the ViraFEST assay, antigen-specific CD4+ T cells were sequenced. The culture ran for approximately 11 days before CD4+ T cells were isolated. Vaccine recipients, nucleocapsid antibody negative, had no prior SARS-CoV-2 infection. The protocol was immunoSEQ multiplex PCR, while the TCRdb copy is restricted to in-frame clones and leaves out a portion. This table holds fewer than 85,000 clones, over 70% found once. These TCRs are of unknown antigen specificity. The input for sequencing was CD4+ T cells from PBMCs cultured with SARS-CoV-2 spike peptides, taken before COVID-19 vaccination. The source is a human donor who received a COVID-19 vaccine.

This chain connects TRBV18 to TRBJ2-5; D could derive from TRBD1 or TRBD2 (5 bases each). Germline loops: CDR1 KGHSH, CDR2 LQKENI. This CDR3 has 14 amino acids. V lost 3 bases, J lost 1 base, and 9 bases lay in between. The CDR3 sequence is CASSPQGVQETQYF. The DNA of the CDR3 is TGTGCCAGCTCACCTCAGGGAGTCCAAGAGACCCAGTACTTC.

The chain combines TRBV18 with TRBJ2-5; 7 bases are shared with TRBD1. The V segment lost 4 bases and the J segment 4 bases; nucleotides outside the gene matches: 3. Germline V lookup: CDR1 KGHSH, CDR2 LQKENI. This CDR3 has 13 residues. CDR3 nucleotide sequence: TGTGCCAGCTCACGGGGACAGCGAGAGACCCAGTACTTC. Encoded protein: CASSRGQRETQYF.

The chain combines TRBV7-6 with TRBJ2-5; D gene unclear. Per the germline V gene, CDR1 is SGHVS and CDR2 is FNYEAQ. This CDR3 has 16 residues. V lost 5 bases and J 2 bases, leaving 18 bases between the germline ends. CDR3 in DNA: TGTGCCAGCAGCGTACTTCCCGGGCCCATTCAAGAGACCCAGTACTTC. It is translated as CASSVLPGPIQETQYF.

This clone was counted only a few times. The gene calls are TRBV2 and TRBJ2-7, with D possibly matching TRBD1 (6 bases). The ends were cut back, 1 base at V and 2 bases at J, with 6 bases in the middle. There are 13 residues in the CDR3. Germline CDR1 is SNHLY and CDR2 is FYNNEI. The CDR3 nucleotides read TGTGCCAGCAGTGAAGACAGGGCCTACGAGCAGTACGTC. Translation: CASSEDRAYEQYV.

This clone appeared once. V usage is TRBV18 and J usage is TRBJ2-7; maybe TRBD1 (5 bases). V gave up 6 bases and J gave up 2 bases, with 11 bases separating them. From germline, CDR1 is KGHSH and CDR2 LQKENI. The length of the CDR3 is 13 residues. For the CDR3, the DNA is TGTGCCAGCTCTCCCAGGGATACCTACGAGCAGTACGTC. It encodes CASSPRDTYEQYV.

This chain links TRBV5-6 with TRBJ1-2, with a tentative D call TRBD1 (5 bases). Germline V gives CDR1 SGHDT, CDR2 YYEEEE. The CDR3 is 15 amino acids. The ends were cut back, 0 bases at V and 0 bases at J, with 9 bases in the middle. The CDR3 is CASSLAGRTNYGYTF. CDR3 DNA: TGTGCCAGCAGCTTGGCAGGGAGAACTAACTATGGCTACACCTTC.

The chain uses TRBV5-1 and TRBJ1-1; no definite D call. Trimming stripped 4 bases from V and 0 bases from J, with 10 bases between. CDR1 is SGHRS and CDR2 is YFSETQ in the germline V gene. The CDR3 loop spans 14 amino acids. CDR3 sequence (DNA): TGCGCCAGCAGCCCGAGAGCGGTGAACACTGAAGCTTTCTTT. This gives the protein CASSPRAVNTEAFF.

The chain carries TRBV14 and TRBJ2-3, with 8 bases that match TRBD1. Germline V gene data show CDR1 as SGHDN and CDR2 as FVKESK. Trimming took 2 bases from V and 4 from J; bases not matched to a gene: 8. This CDR3 spans 16 amino acids. CDR3 loop: CASSQTDRGFADTQYF. CDR3 sequence (DNA): TGTGCCAGCAGCCAAACTGACAGGGGTTTCGCAGATACGCAGTATTTT.

This clone was observed a handful of times. V is TRBV3-1 (or the pseudogene TRBV3-2) and J is TRBJ1-6; D unresolved. From germline, CDR1 is LGHDT and CDR2 YNNKEL (reference sequence). Trimming stripped 1 base from V and 4 bases from J, with 11 bases between. CDR3 length: 16 amino acids. The CDR3 coding sequence is TGTGCCAGCAGCCAAGGGGGAGTGTCGTATAATTCACCCCTCCACTTT. This translates into CASSQGGVSYNSPLHF.

This rearrangement joins TRBV15 to TRBJ1-1, with D unresolved. Trimming pared 0 bases from V and 1 base from J, leaving 9 bases between. This CDR3 region has 15 residues. CDR1 LNHNV and CDR2 YYDKDF come from the germline V gene (reference sequence). This chain's CDR3 is CATSRDFVGNTEAFF. The CDR3 DNA reads as TGTGCCACCAGCAGAGATTTCGTGGGGAACACTGAAGCTTTCTTT.

This clone was detected only a few times. The J gene is TRBJ1-1, the V gene TRBV4-1, with TRBD1 identical over 7 bases. The CDR3 spans 15 residues. V gave up 3 bases and J gave up 4 bases; unmatched junction bases: 8. Germline values: CDR1 MGHRA, CDR2 YSYEKL. The CDR3 sequence is CASSQADRVGTEAFF. For the CDR3, the DNA is TGCGCCAGCAGCCAGGCAGACAGGGTGGGCACTGAAGCTTTCTTT.

The DNA of the CDR3 is TGTGCCAGCAGTTACGGGTCGGGGGGATTTGAAGCTTTCTTT. Protein product: CASSYGSGGFEAFF. This chain joins TRBV6-5 and TRBJ1-1, with a weak D call TRBD1 (5 bases). V dropped 2 bases and J dropped 7 bases, with 14 bases sitting between them. Per germline, CDR1 MNHEY and CDR2 SVGAGI. The CDR3 consists of 14 residues.

The rearrangement joins TRBV9 to TRBJ2-5; no clear D gene. The CDR3 sequence is 13 residues long. V lost 3 bases to trimming and J lost 4 bases, with 10 bases between them. The germline V gene has CDR1 SGDLS and CDR2 YYNGEE. This CDR3 reads CASSGLTRETQYF. In nucleotides, the CDR3 is TGTGCCAGCAGCGGACTTACCCGAGAGACCCAGTACTTC.

The chain joins TRBV7-9 to TRBJ2-3; D is uncertain. The length of the CDR3 is 13 residues. The germline CDR1 and CDR2 sequences are SEHNR and FQNEAQ (reference sequence). V lost 8 bases and J lost 8, with 17 bases in between. The CDR3, as DNA: TGTGCCAGCTTCGAGGACCGACCGGGTACGCAGTATTTT. It translates to CASFEDRPGTQYF.

This clone was detected only a few times. Here the CDR3 DNA reads TGCGCCAGCAGCGCCCCGGGACAGCGCTATGGCTACACCTTC. Translated: CASSAPGQRYGYTF. The genes are TRBV5-1 and TRBJ1-2, with TRBD1 matching over 7 bases. Trimming removed 4 bases from V and 4 bases from J; junction bases left unmatched: 7. This CDR3 region has 14 residues. CDR1 and CDR2 (germline): SGHRS, YFSETQ. Full variable domain (remainder filled in from reference TRBV5-1 and TRBJ1-2): KAGVTQTPRYLIKTRGQQVTLSCSPISGHRSVSWYQQTPGQGLQFLFEYFSETQRNKGNFPGRFSGRQFSNSRSEMNVSTLELGDSALYLCASSAPGQRYGYTFGSGTRLTVV.

This clone was seen a handful of times. The rearrangement joins TRBV10-2 to TRBJ1-3; no definite D call. Germline lookup yields CDR1 WSHSY and CDR2 SAAADI. V was cut by 2 bases and J by 4 bases, with 9 bases left in between. This CDR3 is 14 amino acids long. The CDR3 DNA follows: TGCGCCAGCAGTGAGGGTCGGCAGGGAAACACCATATATTTT. Translating it yields CASSEGRQGNTIYF.

The rearrangement joins TRBV6-5 to TRBJ2-5; D uncertain. V lost 0 bases and J 6 bases, leaving 8 bases between the germline ends. The CDR3 is 13 amino acids. Germline values: CDR1 MNHEY, CDR2 SVGAGI. DNA of the CDR3: TGTGCCAGCAGTTACTCTTCCGTAAAGACCCAGTACTTC. Its protein product is CASSYSSVKTQYF.